The clone carrying this TCR beta chain appeared a single time. Antigen unknown. These data originate in a study of cytomegalovirus exposure and HLA in healthy donors. Sampled while nominally healthy, donors likely had unrecorded immune exposures. Study-wide findings and caveats: For TCR beta chains, V- and J-gene trimming was later linked to a missense DCLRE1C variant. It was reported that the classifier diagnosed cytomegalovirus status with high specificity and sensitivity in both the original and validation cohorts.

PCR employed 60 Vbeta and 13 Jbeta primers. Here immunoSEQ multiplex PCR was the method, and the copy in TCRdb shows in-frame clones only, minus some. The sample has 80,000 to 90,000 clones; around four fifths are singletons. CDR1 is SGHRS and CDR2 is YFSETQ in the germline V gene. The CDR3 contains 14 residues. With 7 bases clipped from V and 2 bases from J, the junction kept 9 bases outside the gene matches. This TCR was recovered from a man aged 30-40 years in good health and CMV-seronegative. This chain connects TRBV5-1 to TRBJ2-7; 7 bases align to TRBD1. Sequencing input: PBMCs. CDR3 protein: CASGTGTDTYEQYF. CDR3 DNA sequence: TGCGCCAGCGGTACCGGGACAGACACCTACGAGCAGTACTTC.